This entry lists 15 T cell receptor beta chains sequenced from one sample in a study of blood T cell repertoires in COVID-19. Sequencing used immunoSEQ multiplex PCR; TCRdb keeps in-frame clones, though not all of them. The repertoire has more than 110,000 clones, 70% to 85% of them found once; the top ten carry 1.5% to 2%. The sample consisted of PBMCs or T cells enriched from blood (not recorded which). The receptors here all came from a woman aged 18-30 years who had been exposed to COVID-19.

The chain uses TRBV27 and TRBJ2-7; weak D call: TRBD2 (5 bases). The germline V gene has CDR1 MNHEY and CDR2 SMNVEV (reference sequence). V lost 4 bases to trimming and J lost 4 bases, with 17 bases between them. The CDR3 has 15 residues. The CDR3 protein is CASSSRTRAHYEQYF. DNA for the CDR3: TGTGCCAGCAGTTCAAGAACTAGGGCCCATTACGAGCAGTACTTC.

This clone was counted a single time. CDR3 coding DNA: TGTGCCTGGAGTGTGGGGAGCTCTGGAAACACCATATATTTT. Protein sequence: CAWSVGSSGNTIYF. The rearrangement joins TRBV30 to TRBJ1-3; D unclear. The CDR3 covers 14 residues. The ends were cut back, 0 bases at V and 0 bases at J, with 6 bases in the middle. Germline lookup yields CDR1 GTSNPN and CDR2 SVGIG (reference sequence). The full variable domain, rest sourced from reference TRBV30 and TRBJ1-3, is SQTIHQWPATLVQPVGSPLSLECTVEGTSNPNLYWYRQAAGRGLQLLFYSVGIGQISSEVPQNLSASRPQDRQFILSSKKLLLSDSGFYLCAWSVGSSGNTIYFGEGSWLTVV.

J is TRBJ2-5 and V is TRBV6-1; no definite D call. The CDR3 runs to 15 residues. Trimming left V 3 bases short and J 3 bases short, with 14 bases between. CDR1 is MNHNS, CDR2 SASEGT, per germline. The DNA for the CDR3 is TGTGCCAGCAGTGATAATATGGTAGCTAAAGAGACCCAGTACTTC. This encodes CASSDNMVAKETQYF.

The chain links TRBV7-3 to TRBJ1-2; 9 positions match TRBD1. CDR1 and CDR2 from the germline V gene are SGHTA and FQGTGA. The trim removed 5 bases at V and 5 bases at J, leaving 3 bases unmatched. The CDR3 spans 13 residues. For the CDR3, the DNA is TGTGCCAGCAGCCAGGACAGGGGATATGGCTACACCTTC. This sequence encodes CASSQDRGYGYTF.

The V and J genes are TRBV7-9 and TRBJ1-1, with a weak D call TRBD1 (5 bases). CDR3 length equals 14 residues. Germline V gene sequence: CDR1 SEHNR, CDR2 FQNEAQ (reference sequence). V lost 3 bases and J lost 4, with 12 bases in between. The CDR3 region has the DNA TGTGCCAGCAGCTTGGGAGGGGTAGGCACTGAAGCTTTCTTT. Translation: CASSLGGVGTEAFF.

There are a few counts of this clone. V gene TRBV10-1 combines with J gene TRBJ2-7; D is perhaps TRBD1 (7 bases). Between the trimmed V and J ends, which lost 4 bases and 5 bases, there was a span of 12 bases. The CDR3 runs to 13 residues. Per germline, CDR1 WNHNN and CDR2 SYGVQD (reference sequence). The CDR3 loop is CASSVTGRHEQYF. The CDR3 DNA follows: TGCGCCAGCAGTGTGACAGGGAGGCACGAGCAGTACTTC.

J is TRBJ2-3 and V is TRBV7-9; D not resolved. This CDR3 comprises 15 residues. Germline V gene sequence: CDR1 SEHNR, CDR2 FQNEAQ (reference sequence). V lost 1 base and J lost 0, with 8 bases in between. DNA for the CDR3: TGTGCCAGCAGCTTAGTTGTCCAGAGCACAGATACGCAGTATTTT. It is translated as CASSLVVQSTDTQYF.

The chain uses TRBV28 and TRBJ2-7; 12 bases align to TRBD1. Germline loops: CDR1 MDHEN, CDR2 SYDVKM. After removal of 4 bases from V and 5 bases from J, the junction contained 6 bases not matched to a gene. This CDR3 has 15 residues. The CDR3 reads CASSSAGTGGDEQYF. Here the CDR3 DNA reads TGTGCCAGCAGTTCCGCCGGGACAGGGGGCGACGAGCAGTACTTC. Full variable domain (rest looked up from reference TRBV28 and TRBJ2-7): DVKVTQSSRYLVKRTGEKVFLECVQDMDHENMFWYRQDPGLGLRLIYFSYDVKMKEKGDIPEGYSVSREKKERFSLILESASTNQTSMYLCASSSAGTGGDEQYFGPGTRLTVT.

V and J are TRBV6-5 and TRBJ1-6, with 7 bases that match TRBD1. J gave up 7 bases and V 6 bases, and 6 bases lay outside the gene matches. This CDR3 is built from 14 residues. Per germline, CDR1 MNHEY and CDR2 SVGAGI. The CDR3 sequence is CASRYRGQNSPLHF. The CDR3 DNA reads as TGTGCCAGCAGATACAGGGGACAGAATTCACCCCTCCACTTT.

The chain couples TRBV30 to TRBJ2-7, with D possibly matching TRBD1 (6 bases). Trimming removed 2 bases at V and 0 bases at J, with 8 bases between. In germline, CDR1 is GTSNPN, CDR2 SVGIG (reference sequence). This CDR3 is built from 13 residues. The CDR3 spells CAWSRGSSYEQYF. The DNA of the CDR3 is TGTGCCTGGAGTAGGGGGAGCTCCTACGAGCAGTACTTC.

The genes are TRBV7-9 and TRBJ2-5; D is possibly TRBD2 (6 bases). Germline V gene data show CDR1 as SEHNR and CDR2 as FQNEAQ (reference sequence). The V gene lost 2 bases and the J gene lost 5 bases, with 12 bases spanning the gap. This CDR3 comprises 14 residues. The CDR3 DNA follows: TGTGCCAGCAGCTTAAGGGGAGGAACGGAGACCCAGTACTTC. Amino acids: CASSLRGGTETQYF.

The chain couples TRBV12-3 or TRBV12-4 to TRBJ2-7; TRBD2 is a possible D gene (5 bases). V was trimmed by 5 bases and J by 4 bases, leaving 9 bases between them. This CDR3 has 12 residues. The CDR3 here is CASSPGVYEQYF. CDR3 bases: TGTGCCAGCAGTCCCGGGGTTTACGAGCAGTACTTC.

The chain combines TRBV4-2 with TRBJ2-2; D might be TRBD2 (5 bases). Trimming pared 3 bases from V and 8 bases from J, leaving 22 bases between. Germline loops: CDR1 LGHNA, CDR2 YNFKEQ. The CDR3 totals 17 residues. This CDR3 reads CASSQETGEPTLGELFF. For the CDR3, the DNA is TGTGCCAGCAGCCAGGAAACCGGGGAACCTACTTTGGGGGAGCTGTTTTTT.

The CDR3 sequence: CASSEYGGQPQHF. The CDR3 DNA sequence: TGTGCCAGCAGTGAATATGGAGGGCAGCCCCAGCATTTT. The rearrangement uses TRBV6-1 and TRBJ1-5, with unresolved D. This CDR3 spans 13 amino acids. Germline-derived CDR1 and CDR2 are MNHNS and SASEGT. Trimming removed 2 bases at V and 7 bases at J, with 9 bases between.

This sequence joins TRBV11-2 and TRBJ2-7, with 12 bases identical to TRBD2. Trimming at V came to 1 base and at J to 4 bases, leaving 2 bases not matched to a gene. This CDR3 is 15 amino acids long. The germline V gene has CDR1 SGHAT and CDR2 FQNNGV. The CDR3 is CASSLALAGGYEQYF. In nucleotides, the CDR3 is TGTGCCAGCAGCTTAGCTCTAGCGGGAGGGTACGAGCAGTACTTC.